This passage covers 9 T cell receptor beta chains from one sample sequenced in a study of blood T cell repertoires in COVID-19. Produced via immunoSEQ multiplex PCR; TCRdb's table is partial and in-frame only. The table shows 130,000 to 150,000 clones, with approximately 87% occurring only once. Sequenced sample: PBMCs or T cells enriched from blood (not recorded which). Receptors were obtained from a man aged 60 to 69 who had recovered from COVID-19.

Comments on this clone: Other DNA sequences in the same sample also yield this CDR3. The chain uses TRBV29-1 and TRBJ1-4; TRBD1 might be the D (6 bases). The CDR3 is 12 amino acids. Germline V CDR1 and CDR2: SQVTM, ANQGSEA. V lost 4 bases to trimming and J lost 7 bases, with 10 bases between them. CDR3 loop: CSVGQGGEKLFF. The DNA of the CDR3 is TGCAGCGTTGGCCAAGGGGGTGAAAAACTGTTTTTT. The full variable domain, completed using reference TRBV29-1 and TRBJ1-4, is SAVISQKPSRDICQRGTSLTIQCQVDSQVTMMFWYRQQPGQSLTLIATANQGSEATYESGFVIDKFPISRPNLTFSTLTVSNMSPEDSSIYLCSVGQGGEKLFFGSGTQLSVL.

The V and J genes are TRBV15 and TRBJ1-1; D gene uncertain. This CDR3 is 13 amino acids long. Germline CDR1 is LNHNV and CDR2 is YYDKDF (reference sequence). V dropped 5 bases and J dropped 1 base, with 8 bases sitting between them. The CDR3 DNA sequence: TGTGCCACCAGCGGTGGGCCGAACACTGAAGCTTTCTTT. Its translation: CATSGGPNTEAFF.

This rearrangement joins TRBV19 to TRBJ2-7, with 10 bases fitting TRBD2. Germline CDR1 reads LNHDA; CDR2 reads SQIVND (reference sequence). The CDR3 runs to 16 residues. Germline trimming cut 2 bases from V and 4 bases from J; bases unmatched to any gene: 8. The CDR3 loop reads CASSISGRASAYEQYF. Here the CDR3 DNA reads TGTGCCAGTAGTATAAGCGGGAGGGCCTCAGCGTACGAGCAGTACTTC.

In its sample, this clone was seen many times. The rearrangement uses TRBV27 and TRBJ2-3, with D unclear. This CDR3 has 15 residues. V was cut by 1 base and J by 1 base, with 9 bases left in between. The V gene's germline CDR1 is MNHEY and CDR2 SMNVEV (reference sequence). The CDR3 region is CASSLFLSGTDTQYF. CDR3 DNA sequence: TGTGCCAGCAGTTTATTTCTCAGCGGCACAGATACGCAGTATTTT.

The chain couples TRBV4-1 to TRBJ2-3, with 13 positions matching TRBD2. Germline CDR1 is MGHRA and CDR2 is YSYEKL. The trim removed 1 base at V and 4 bases at J, leaving 8 bases unmatched. The CDR3 sequence is 18 residues long. This CDR3 reads CASSQVGTSGNRADTQYF. DNA of the CDR3: TGCGCCAGCAGCCAAGTTGGGACTAGCGGGAACCGGGCAGATACGCAGTATTTT.

The rearrangement joins TRBV28 to TRBJ2-7; 12 nucleotides match TRBD2. Germline V gene sequence: CDR1 MDHEN, CDR2 SYDVKM. Trimming removed 6 bases from V and 4 bases from J; junction bases left unmatched: 1. There are 13 residues in the CDR3. CDR3 in DNA: TGTGCCAGCAGGACTAGCGGGAGATACGAGCAGTACTTC. Protein: CASRTSGRYEQYF.

The chain couples TRBV6-6 to TRBJ2-5; D gene unclear. The CDR3 runs 12 residues. Trimming took 2 bases from V and 4 from J, leaving 5 bases between them. Germline V gene sequence: CDR1 MNHNY, CDR2 SVGAGI (reference sequence). The CDR3 region has the DNA TGTGCCAGCAGTTACGGGCCAGAGACCCAGTACTTC. Translated: CASSYGPETQYF.

This chain links TRBV5-4 with TRBJ1-6, with D uncertain. V dropped 5 bases and J dropped 10 bases, with 19 bases sitting between them. CDR3 length equals 15 residues. Per germline, CDR1 SGHNT and CDR2 YYREEE (reference sequence). The CDR3: CASRPGESPGSPLHF. CDR3 sequence (DNA): TGTGCCAGCAGGCCCGGGGAGAGCCCTGGGTCACCCCTCCACTTT.

This clone was recorded only once. As DNA, the CDR3 is TGTGCCAGCAGCCCACCACCAGCGGGCGCCTACAATGAGCAGTTCTTC. This encodes CASSPPPAGAYNEQFF. V is TRBV7-6 and J is TRBJ2-1, with D perhaps TRBD2 (6 bases). In germline, CDR1 is SGHVS, CDR2 FNYEAQ. The CDR3 totals 16 residues. Trimming stripped 5 bases from V and 2 bases from J, with 16 bases between.